This T cell receptor (beta chain) was sequenced in a study of T cell changes during pregnancy in multiple sclerosis. Profiled with immunoSEQ multiplex PCR; TCRdb holds only in-frame clones, not every one. Found here are approximately 52,000 clones, over 80% of them singletons; the top ten hold 0.91%. Specimen: CD4+ T cells from peripheral blood mononuclear cells, collected in the second trimester of pregnancy. The sequence came from a female donor in good health, enrolled as a control in a pregnancy study.

CDR3 protein: CASSLVSFQETQYF. CDR3 DNA: TGTGCCAGCAGCTTGGTTAGCTTCCAAGAGACCCAGTACTTC. This sequence joins TRBV5-5 and TRBJ2-5, with D hard to call. Trimming removed 0 bases from V and 1 base from J, with 7 bases in between. CDR1 is SGHKS and CDR2 is YYEKEE in the germline V gene (reference sequence). The CDR3 spans 14 residues.